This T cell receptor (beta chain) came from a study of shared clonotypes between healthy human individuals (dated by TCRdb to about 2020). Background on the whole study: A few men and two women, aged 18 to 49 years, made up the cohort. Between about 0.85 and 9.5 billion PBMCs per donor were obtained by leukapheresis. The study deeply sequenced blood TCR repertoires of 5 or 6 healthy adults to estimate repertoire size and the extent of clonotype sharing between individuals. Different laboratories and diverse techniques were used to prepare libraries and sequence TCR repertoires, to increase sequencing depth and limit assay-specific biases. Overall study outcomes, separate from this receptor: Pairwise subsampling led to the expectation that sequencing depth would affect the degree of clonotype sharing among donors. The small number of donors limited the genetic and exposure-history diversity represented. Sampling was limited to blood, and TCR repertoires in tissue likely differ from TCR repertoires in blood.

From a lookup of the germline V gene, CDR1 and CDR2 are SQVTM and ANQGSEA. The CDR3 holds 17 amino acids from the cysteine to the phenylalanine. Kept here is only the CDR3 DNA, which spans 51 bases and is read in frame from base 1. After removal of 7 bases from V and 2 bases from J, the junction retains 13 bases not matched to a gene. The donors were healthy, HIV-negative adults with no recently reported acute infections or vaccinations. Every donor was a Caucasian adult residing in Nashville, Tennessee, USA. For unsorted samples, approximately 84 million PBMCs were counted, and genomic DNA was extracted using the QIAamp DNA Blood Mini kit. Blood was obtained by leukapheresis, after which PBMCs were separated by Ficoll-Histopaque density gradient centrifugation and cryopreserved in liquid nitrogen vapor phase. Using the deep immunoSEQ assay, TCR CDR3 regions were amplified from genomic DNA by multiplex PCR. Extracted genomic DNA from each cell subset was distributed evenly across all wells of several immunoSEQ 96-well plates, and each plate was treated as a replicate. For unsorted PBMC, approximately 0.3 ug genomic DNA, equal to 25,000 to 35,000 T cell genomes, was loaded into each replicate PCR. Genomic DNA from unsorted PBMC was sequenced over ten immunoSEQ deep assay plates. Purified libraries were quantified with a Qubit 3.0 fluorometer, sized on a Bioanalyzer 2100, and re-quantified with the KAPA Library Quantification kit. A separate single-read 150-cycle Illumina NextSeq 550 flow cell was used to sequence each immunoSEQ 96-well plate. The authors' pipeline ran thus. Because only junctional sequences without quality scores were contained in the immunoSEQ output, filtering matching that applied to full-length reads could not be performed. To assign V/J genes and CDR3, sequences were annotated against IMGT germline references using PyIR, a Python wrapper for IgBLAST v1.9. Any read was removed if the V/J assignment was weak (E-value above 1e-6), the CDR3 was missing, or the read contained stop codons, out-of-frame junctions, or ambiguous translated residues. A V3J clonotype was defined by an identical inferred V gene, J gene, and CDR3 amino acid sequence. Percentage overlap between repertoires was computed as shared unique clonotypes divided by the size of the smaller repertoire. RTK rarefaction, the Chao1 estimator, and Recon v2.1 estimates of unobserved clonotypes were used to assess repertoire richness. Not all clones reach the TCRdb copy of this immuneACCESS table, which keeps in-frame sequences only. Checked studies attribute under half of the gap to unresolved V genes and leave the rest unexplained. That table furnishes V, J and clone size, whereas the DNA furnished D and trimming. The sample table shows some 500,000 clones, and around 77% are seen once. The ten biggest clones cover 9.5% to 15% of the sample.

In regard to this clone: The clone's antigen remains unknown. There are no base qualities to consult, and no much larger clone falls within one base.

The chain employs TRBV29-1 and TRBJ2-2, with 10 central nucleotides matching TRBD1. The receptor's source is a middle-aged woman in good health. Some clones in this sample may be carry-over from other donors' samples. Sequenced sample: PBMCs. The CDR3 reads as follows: CSAYRPTGGANTGELFF. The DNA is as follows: TGCAGCGCATACCGGCCGACAGGGGGCGCAAACACCGGGGAGCTGTTTTTT.